This T cell receptor beta chain came from a study of T cell responses to AZD1222 COVID-19 vaccine. Notes on the study in general: Regions 160-218 and 743-854 dominated among vaccine-associated CD4 TCRs spanning spike. Only a handful of AZD1222 recipients, more than five in all, had baseline seropositivity. There were mostly white British donors and more females than males, and clonal diversity was possibly underestimated.

Second-dose intervals near 4 or 12 weeks were combined. Notes on this clone: What it binds is not known.

Germline CDR1 and CDR2: SGHRS and YFSETQ. The CDR3 covers 17 residues. V lost 4 bases to trimming and J lost 0 bases, with 17 bases between them. TCRdb's table, derived via immunoSEQ multiplex PCR, lists solely in-frame clones and lacks some. The table has around 120,000 clones, over 80% seen once. The origin of this receptor is an adult who received the AZD1222 COVID-19 vaccine. The chain carries TRBV5-1 and TRBJ1-5, with D tentatively TRBD1 (5 bases). Sample: peripheral blood, taken 28 days after the second AZD1222 dose. The CDR3 loop is CASSPGGRFGSNQPQHF. The DNA for the CDR3 is TGCGCCAGCAGCCCGGGGGGTAGGTTTGGTAGCAATCAGCCCCAGCATTTT. The entire variable domain, with the rest obtained from reference TRBV5-1 and TRBJ1-5, is as follows: KAGVTQTPRYLIKTRGQQVTLSCSPISGHRSVSWYQQTPGQGLQFLFEYFSETQRNKGNFPGRFSGRQFSNSRSEMNVSTLELGDSALYLCASSPGGRFGSNQPQHFGDGTRLSIL.